These 16 T cell receptor beta chains came from one sample sequenced in a study of PD-1 and CTLA-4 blockade in melanoma (dated by TCRdb to the early 2020s). The library came from the immunoSEQ multiplex PCR assay. TCRdb took over this immuneACCESS table, retaining in-frame rearrangements with V and J assigned. Such tables are incomplete; in checked studies, under half of the missing clones stem from an unresolved V gene, and the remainder is unexplained. The sample includes about 16,000 clones, with approximately 70% observed a single time. The top ten constitute roughly an eighth of the sample. Sequences were derived from CD8+ T cells from peripheral blood, sampled from a patient given anti-PD-1 treatment. The receptors were sampled from a human donor with melanoma.

This clone was observed a few times. This rearrangement joins TRBV6-6 to TRBJ1-5, with a tentative D call TRBD1 (5 bases). The germline V gene has CDR1 MNHNY and CDR2 SVGAGI (reference sequence). This CDR3 has 13 residues. V dropped 6 bases and J dropped 6 bases, with 12 bases sitting between them. The CDR3 loop reads CASSASGGQPQHF. The DNA of the CDR3 is TGTGCCAGCAGCGCATCGGGGGGTCAGCCCCAGCATTTT.

The V and J genes are TRBV13 and TRBJ2-7, with D perhaps assigned TRBD1 or TRBD2 (5 bases each). This CDR3 is built from 15 residues. The germline gives CDR1 PRHDT, CDR2 FYEKMQ (reference sequence). Deletions cut 5 bases from V and 0 bases from J, with 14 bases between. The CDR3: CASSARDGLSYEQYF. CDR3 sequence (DNA): TGTGCCAGCAGCGCCCGGGACGGACTCTCCTACGAGCAGTACTTC.

V gene TRBV7-2 combines with J gene TRBJ1-1; no clear D gene. V was pared by 1 base and J by 0 bases, with 15 bases between. In germline, CDR1 is SGHTA, CDR2 FQGNSA. This CDR3 spans 17 amino acids. The CDR3 DNA reads as TGTGCCAGCAGCTTAGTCTTCCAGACTTTTATGAACACTGAAGCTTTCTTT. Translated: CASSLVFQTFMNTEAFF.

The chain couples TRBV4-1 to TRBJ1-1, with D possibly TRBD1 on 5 matching bases. Germline values: CDR1 MGHRA, CDR2 YSYEKL. Trimming left V 1 base short and J 3 bases short, with 6 bases between. CDR3 size: 13 residues. The CDR3 sequence: CASSQVGDTEAFF. For the CDR3, the DNA is TGCGCCAGCAGCCAAGTGGGGGACACTGAAGCTTTCTTT.

The genes are TRBV7-9 and TRBJ1-1; no clear D. Looked up from germline, CDR1 is SEHNR and CDR2 is FQNEAQ (reference sequence). The V and J ends lost 2 bases and 1 base respectively, with 14 bases between them. The CDR3 is 16 amino acids. CDR3 nucleotides: TGTGCCAGCAGCTTATACGTCATTCGAGGGAACACTGAAGCTTTCTTT. Its protein is CASSLYVIRGNTEAFF.

The chain combines TRBV27 with TRBJ2-2; TRBD2 is a possible D gene (6 bases). Per germline, CDR1 MNHEY and CDR2 SMNVEV (reference sequence). The CDR3 runs 15 residues. V lost 5 bases to trimming and J lost 4 bases, with 14 bases between them. The CDR3 nucleotides are TGTGCCAGCAGTCCCCGGGACTCGGTCACCGGGGAGCTGTTTTTT. It translates to CASSPRDSVTGELFF.

The chain couples TRBV19 to TRBJ2-1; 12 bases match TRBD2. The CDR3 extends over 15 amino acids. CDR1 is LNHDA and CDR2 is SQIVND in the germline V gene (reference sequence). Trimming at V came to 5 bases and at J to 4 bases, leaving 3 bases not matched to a gene. CDR3 loop: CASSVTSGGYNEQFF. CDR3 DNA sequence: TGTGCCAGTAGTGTAACTAGCGGGGGGTACAATGAGCAGTTCTTC. Supplemented by reference TRBV19 and TRBJ2-1, the full variable domain reads DGGITQSPKYLFRKEGQNVTLSCEQNLNHDAMYWYRQDPGQGLRLIYYSQIVNDFQKGDIAEGYSVSREKKESFPLTVTSAQKNPTAFYLCASSVTSGGYNEQFFGPGTRLTVL.

The genes are TRBV15 and TRBJ2-3; 14 bases align to TRBD2. Unmatched junction bases numbered 1, after V lost 8 bases and J lost 3 bases. Germline lookup yields CDR1 LNHNV and CDR2 YYDKDF (reference sequence). The CDR3 has 14 amino acids. CDR3 amino acids: CATGLAGGTDTQYF. The CDR3 DNA is TGTGCCACCGGACTAGCGGGGGGTACAGATACGCAGTATTTT.

The genes are TRBV24-1 and TRBJ1-2, with D perhaps matching TRBD1 (6 bases). CDR3 length: 15 residues. In germline, CDR1 is KGHDR, CDR2 SFDVKD. The V gene lost 2 bases and the J gene lost 6 bases, with 15 bases spanning the gap. In DNA form, the CDR3 reads TGTGCCACCAGTGATTGGGACACGCCAAGCGATGGCTACACCTTC. It translates to CATSDWDTPSDGYTF.

This clone was picked up one time. The V call is TRBV5-6, the J call TRBJ2-3, with D unresolved. Trimming shortened V by 4 bases and J by 0 bases, and 3 bases separated the two germline ends. This CDR3 has 12 amino acids. The germline V gene encodes CDR1 SGHDT and CDR2 YYEEEE. The CDR3 reads CASSTSTDTQYF. In DNA, the CDR3 is TGTGCCAGCAGCACTAGCACAGATACGCAGTATTTT.

This chain joins TRBV10-3 and TRBJ2-1; D is perhaps TRBD2 (5 bases). Germline V gene lookup returns CDR1 ENHRY and CDR2 SYGVKD. CDR3 length: 15 amino acids. Trimming stripped 1 base from V and 5 bases from J, with 12 bases between. CDR3 sequence (DNA): TGTGCCATCAGTGAGTTGGGAGTAGGAAACAATGAGCAGTTCTTC. Amino acid sequence: CAISELGVGNNEQFF.

The CDR3 DNA sequence: TGTGCCAGCAGCACCGGGATCCAAGAGACCCAGTACTTC. Translation gives CASSTGIQETQYF. This chain links TRBV13 with TRBJ2-5; D might be TRBD2 (5 bases). CDR3 length equals 13 residues. The ends were cut back, 5 bases at V and 1 base at J, with 8 bases in the middle. CDR1 and CDR2 (germline): PRHDT, FYEKMQ (reference sequence).

The genes are TRBV5-6 and TRBJ2-7; D is ambiguous. The V gene's germline CDR1 is SGHDT and CDR2 YYEEEE. The CDR3 is 14 residues long. The germline V and J ends were trimmed by 4 bases and 2 bases, with 13 bases remaining between them. The CDR3 DNA reads as TGTGCCAGCAGCATAACTTCACGCACCTACGAGCAGTACTTC. It yields the protein CASSITSRTYEQYF.

The chain carries TRBV6-5 and TRBJ2-3, with TRBD2 matching over 11 bases. The CDR3 consists of 14 residues. Germline-derived CDR1 and CDR2 are MNHEY and SVGAGI. V shed 10 bases, J shed 0 bases, and the junction held 3 bases outside the gene matches. CDR3 in DNA: TGTGCCACTGGGACTAGCGGAAGCACAGATACGCAGTATTTT. Translating it yields CATGTSGSTDTQYF.

This clone has just one count. The V call is TRBV7-6, the J call TRBJ2-7; 12 bases align to TRBD2. The CDR3 is 17 residues long. Looked up from germline, CDR1 is SGHVS and CDR2 is FNYEAQ. The junction had 6 bases not matched to a gene; V was cut back by 1 base and J by 2 bases. This CDR3 reads CASSLGTSGNRAYEQYF. As DNA, the CDR3 is TGTGCCAGCAGCTTAGGGACTAGCGGGAATAGAGCCTACGAGCAGTACTTC.

The chain uses TRBV19 and TRBJ1-1; no definite D call. V dropped 1 base and J dropped 1 base, with 16 bases sitting between them. This CDR3 has 17 residues. CDR1 and CDR2 from the germline V gene are LNHDA and SQIVND (reference sequence). This chain's CDR3 is CASSIGFTARRNTEAFF. CDR3 bases: TGTGCCAGTAGTATAGGATTTACGGCGCGACGGAACACTGAAGCTTTCTTT.